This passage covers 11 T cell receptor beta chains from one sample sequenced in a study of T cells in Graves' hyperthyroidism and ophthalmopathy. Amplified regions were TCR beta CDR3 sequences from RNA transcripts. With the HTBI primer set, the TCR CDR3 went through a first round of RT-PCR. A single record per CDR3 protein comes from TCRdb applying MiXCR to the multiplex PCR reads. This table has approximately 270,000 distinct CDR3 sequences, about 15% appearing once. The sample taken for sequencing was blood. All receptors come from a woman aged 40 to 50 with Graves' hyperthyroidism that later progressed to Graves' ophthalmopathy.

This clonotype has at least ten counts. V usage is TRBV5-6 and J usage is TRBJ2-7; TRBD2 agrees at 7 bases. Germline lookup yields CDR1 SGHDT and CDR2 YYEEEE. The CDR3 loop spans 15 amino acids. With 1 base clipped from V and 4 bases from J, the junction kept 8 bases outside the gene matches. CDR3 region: CASSLMVAGGYEQYF. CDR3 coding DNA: TGTGCCAGCAGCTTGATGGTAGCGGGTGGGTACGAGCAGTACTTC.

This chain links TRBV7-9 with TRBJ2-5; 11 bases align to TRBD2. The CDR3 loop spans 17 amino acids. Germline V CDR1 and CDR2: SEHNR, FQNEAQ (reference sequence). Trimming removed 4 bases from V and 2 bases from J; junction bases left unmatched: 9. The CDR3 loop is CASSSQFSGREQETQYF. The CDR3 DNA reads TGTGCCAGCAGCTCCCAGTTTAGCGGGAGGGAACAAGAGACCCAGTACTTC.

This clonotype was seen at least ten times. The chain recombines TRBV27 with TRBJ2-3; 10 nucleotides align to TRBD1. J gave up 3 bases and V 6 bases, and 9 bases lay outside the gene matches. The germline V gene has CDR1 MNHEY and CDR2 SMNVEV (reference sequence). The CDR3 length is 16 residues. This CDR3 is CASSAIPGQGTDTQYF. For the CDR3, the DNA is TGTGCCAGCAGCGCCATCCCGGGACAGGGGACAGATACGCAGTATTTT.

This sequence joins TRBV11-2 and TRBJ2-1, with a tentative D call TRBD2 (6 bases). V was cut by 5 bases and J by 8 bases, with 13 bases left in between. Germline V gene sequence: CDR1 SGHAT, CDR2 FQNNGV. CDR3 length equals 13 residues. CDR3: CASSRDFRHEQFF. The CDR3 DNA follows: TGTGCCAGCAGCCGGGACTTTCGGCATGAGCAGTTCTTC.

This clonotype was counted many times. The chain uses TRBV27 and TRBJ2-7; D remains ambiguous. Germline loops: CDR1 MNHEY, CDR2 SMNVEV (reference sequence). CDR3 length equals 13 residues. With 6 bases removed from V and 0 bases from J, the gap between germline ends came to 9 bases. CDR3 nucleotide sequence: TGTGCCAGCAGCGACCTCAACTCCTACGAGCAGTACTTC. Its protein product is CASSDLNSYEQYF.

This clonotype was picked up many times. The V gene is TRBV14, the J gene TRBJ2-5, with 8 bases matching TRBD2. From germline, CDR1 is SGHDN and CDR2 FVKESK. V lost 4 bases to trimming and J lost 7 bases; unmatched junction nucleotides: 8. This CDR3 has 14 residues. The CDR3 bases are TGTGCCAGCAGCCCGACTAGCGCCCAGGGGACCCAGTACTTC. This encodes CASSPTSAQGTQYF.

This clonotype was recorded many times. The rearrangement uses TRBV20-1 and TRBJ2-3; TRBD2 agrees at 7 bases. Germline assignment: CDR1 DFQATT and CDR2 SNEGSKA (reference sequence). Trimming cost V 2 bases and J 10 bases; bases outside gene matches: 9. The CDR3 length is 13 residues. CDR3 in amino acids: CSARPMGRDSQYF. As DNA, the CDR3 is TGCAGTGCTAGACCCATGGGGAGGGACTCGCAGTATTTT.

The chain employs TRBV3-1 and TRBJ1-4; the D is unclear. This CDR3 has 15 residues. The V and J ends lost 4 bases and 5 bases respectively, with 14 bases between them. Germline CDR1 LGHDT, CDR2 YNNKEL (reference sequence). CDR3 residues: CASSLDGAWNEKLFF. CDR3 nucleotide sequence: TGTGCCAGCAGCCTGGACGGCGCCTGGAATGAAAAACTGTTTTTT.

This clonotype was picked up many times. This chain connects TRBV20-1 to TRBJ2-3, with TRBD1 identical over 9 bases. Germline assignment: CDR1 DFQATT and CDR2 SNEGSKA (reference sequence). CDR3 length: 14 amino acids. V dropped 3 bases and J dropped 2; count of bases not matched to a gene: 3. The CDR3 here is CSARTGGYTDTQYF. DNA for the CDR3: TGCAGTGCTAGGACAGGGGGATACACAGATACGCAGTATTTT.

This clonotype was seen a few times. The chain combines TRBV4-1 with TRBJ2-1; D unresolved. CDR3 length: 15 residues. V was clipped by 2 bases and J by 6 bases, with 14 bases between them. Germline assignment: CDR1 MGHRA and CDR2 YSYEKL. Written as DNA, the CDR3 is TGCGCCAGCAGCCAAAACCCACCTCTCCCCAATGAGCAGTTCTTC. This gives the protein CASSQNPPLPNEQFF.

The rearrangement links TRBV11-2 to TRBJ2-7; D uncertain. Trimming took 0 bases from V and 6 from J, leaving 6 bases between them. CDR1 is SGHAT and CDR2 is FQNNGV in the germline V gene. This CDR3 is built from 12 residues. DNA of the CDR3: TGTGCCAGCAGCTTAGATTTCTCCGAGCAGTACTTC. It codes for CASSLDFSEQYF.